The T cell receptor (beta chain) described here comes from a study of cytomegalovirus exposure and HLA in healthy donors. The germline V and J ends were trimmed by 8 bases and 5 bases, with 12 bases remaining between them. The CDR3 runs 12 residues. Germline CDR1 and CDR2: MDHEN and SYDVKM. A note on this clone: Its antigen is unknown.

Study observations and caveats: Many donors shared some public TCRs, even though most TCR sequences were rare. Another analysis was done later, and it associated around 17,000 TCR beta sequences with HLA alleles at 0.05 false discovery rate.

The study ran its PCR with 60 Vbeta and 13 Jbeta primers. Profiled with immunoSEQ multiplex PCR; TCRdb holds only in-frame clones, not every one. In the table there are more than 150,000 clones, 76% of which are singletons. V usage is TRBV28 and J usage is TRBJ1-1, with D perhaps TRBD1 (6 bases). This clonotype was sampled from a man between 18 and 35 years old in good health and CMV-seronegative. Sequencing was carried out using PBMCs. The CDR3 DNA is TGTGCCAGCCGTCTAGGGGGTACTGAAGCTTTCTTT. Its translation is CASRLGGTEAFF.